A selection of T cell receptor beta chains follows, all from one sample in a study of identical twins. Each CDR3 protein gets one entry after TCRdb re-called the 5' RACE reads with MiXCR. The sample shows hundreds of thousands of distinct CDR3 sequences, around 5.7% of them seen only once. The source material was naive T cells sorted from blood. The receptors shown here come from a man aged 18 to 29 in good health. Each CDR3 is given with its conserved first and last residue. The order of the fields is CDR3 length, J gene, V gene, CDR3 protein.

16	TRBJ2-1	TRBV20-1	CSARDPLGGSYNEQFF
12	TRBJ2-3	TRBV7-2	CASSRLPDTQYF
14	TRBJ2-5	TRBV6-1	CASSRSGGQETQYF
13	TRBJ2-1	TRBV24-1	CATSDPPTRFLFF
16	TRBJ2-1	TRBV5-1	CASSWTVVTDYNEQFF
18	TRBJ2-7	TRBV11-2	CASSLESGGGGRSYEQYF
14	TRBJ1-5	TRBV6-5	CASSLQGPGQPQHF
17	TRBJ2-2	TRBV20-1	CSANIGTSGRTAGELFF
14	TRBJ2-7	TRBV7-2	CASSSPGLNYEQYF
17	TRBJ2-1	TRBV12-3/TRBV12-4	CASRNPGLADVYNEQFF
15	TRBJ2-5	TRBV7-2	CASSPPDRGQETQYF
17	TRBJ2-1	TRBV5-1	CASSLLYSGRAGNEQFF
18	TRBJ2-3	TRBV4-3	CASSQDRLSGQGADTQYF
17	TRBJ1-6	TRBV20-1	CSALPGQASSYNSPLHF
13	TRBJ2-5	TRBV6-2/TRBV6-3	CASKDPFQETQYF
14	TRBJ1-4	TRBV12-3/TRBV12-4	CASNRQGPNEKLFF
16	TRBJ2-1	TRBV29-1	CSGTGTSGSRYNEQFF
18	TRBJ2-6	TRBV11-1	CASSLAGTGGSGANVLTF
12	TRBJ2-5	TRBV10-3	CAISVGKETQYF
14	TRBJ2-1	TRBV5-6	CASSLRVLRDEQFF
14	TRBJ2-4	TRBV10-3	CAISEQGQGNIQYF
16	TRBJ2-4	TRBV4-1	CVSSQRTSLAKNIQYF